The 14 T cell receptor beta chains below all came from one sample that was sequenced in a study of cytomegalovirus exposure and HLA in healthy donors. Repertoires were generated with immunoSEQ multiplex PCR, while TCRdb's copy carries only in-frame clones and drops some. Here the sample spans 80,000 to 100,000 clones, 87% being singletons. Material for sequencing was PBMCs. The receptors originated from a woman aged 30 to 39 in good health and CMV-seronegative.

The chain links TRBV10-3 to TRBJ2-1; 8 nucleotides line up with TRBD2. Germline CDR1 ENHRY, CDR2 SYGVKD. Germline trimming cut 6 bases from V and 4 bases from J; bases unmatched to any gene: 11. This CDR3 has 16 residues. The CDR3 loop reads CAISPTVAGGYNEQFF. CDR3 nucleotide sequence: TGTGCCATCAGCCCCACTGTCGCGGGGGGTTACAATGAGCAGTTCTTC.

The V call is TRBV15, the J call TRBJ2-4; 7 bases line up with TRBD2. The V segment lost 1 base and the J segment 3 bases; nucleotides outside the gene matches: 3. Germline V lookup: CDR1 LNHNV, CDR2 YYDKDF (reference sequence). This CDR3 is built from 15 residues. The CDR3 DNA follows: TGTGCCACCAGCAGAGCGGGGGGAAACAAAAACATTCAGTACTTC. Protein sequence: CATSRAGGNKNIQYF.

The rearrangement joins TRBV11-2 to TRBJ2-1; D is uncertain. This CDR3 region has 11 residues. Germline CDR1 is SGHAT and CDR2 is FQNNGV. The V and J ends lost 3 bases and 7 bases respectively, with 4 bases between them. This CDR3 is CASSFANEQFF. CDR3 coding DNA: TGTGCCAGCAGCTTCGCGAATGAGCAGTTCTTC.

This chain uses TRBV7-2 with TRBJ1-5; TRBD1 matches 7 bases. The germline V gene has CDR1 SGHTA and CDR2 FQGNSA. V dropped 5 bases and J dropped 0; count of bases not matched to a gene: 4. The CDR3 is 15 residues long. The CDR3 DNA is TGTGCCAGCAGCCGGGACAGCAATAGCAATCAGCCCCAGCATTTT. Encoded protein: CASSRDSNSNQPQHF.

This clone has only one observation. J is TRBJ1-4 and V is TRBV5-6, with 9 nucleotides matching TRBD1. The junction had 5 bases not matched to a gene; V was cut back by 6 bases and J by 8 bases. Germline CDR1 reads SGHDT; CDR2 reads YYEEEE. This CDR3 has 13 amino acids. CDR3 in DNA: TGTGCCAGCAACGGACAGGGGCGGGAAAAACTGTTTTTT. This encodes CASNGQGREKLFF.

The J gene is TRBJ2-3, the V gene TRBV29-1, with D tentatively TRBD2 (5 bases). Germline lookup yields CDR1 SQVTM and CDR2 ANQGSEA. This CDR3 has 12 amino acids. The CDR3 is CGVEGGSDTQYF. The CDR3 DNA reads as TGCGGGGTCGAGGGCGGATCAGATACGCAGTATTTT.

This clone occurred a few times. The rearrangement uses TRBV7-9 and TRBJ2-2, with D possibly TRBD1 on 6 matching bases. This CDR3 contains 16 residues. CDR1 is SEHNR and CDR2 is FQNEAQ in the germline V gene (reference sequence). Trimming shortened V by 9 bases and J by 0 bases, and 17 bases separated the two germline ends. This CDR3 is CAREAGALPNTGELFF. CDR3 nucleotide sequence: TGTGCCAGAGAGGCAGGGGCCCTCCCGAACACCGGGGAGCTGTTTTTT.

This clone was seen at least ten times. The CDR3 spells CASSQTGGIEAFF. In DNA form, the CDR3 reads TGTGCCAGCAGCCAGACAGGGGGAATTGAAGCTTTCTTT. The chain couples TRBV7-3 to TRBJ1-1, with TRBD1 identical over 9 bases. The CDR3 runs 13 residues. CDR1 is SGHTA and CDR2 is FQGTGA in the germline V gene. J lost 7 bases, V lost 5 bases, and 5 bases had no gene match.

This clone was counted a few times. The V call is TRBV28, the J call TRBJ1-2; D call uncertain. This CDR3 spans 14 amino acids. The germline V gene has CDR1 MDHEN and CDR2 SYDVKM. Trimming removed 2 bases from V and 3 bases from J, with 10 bases in between. The CDR3 region is CASSLDDEDYGYTF. Here the CDR3 DNA reads TGTGCCAGCAGTTTAGATGATGAGGACTATGGCTACACCTTC.

The CDR3 sequence: CSVEEWPGGQETQYF. The CDR3 region has the DNA TGCAGCGTTGAAGAGTGGCCAGGGGGCCAGGAGACCCAGTACTTC. The V call is TRBV29-1, the J call TRBJ2-5; 8 nucleotides match TRBD1. Germline-derived CDR1 and CDR2 are SQVTM and ANQGSEA. There are 15 residues in the CDR3. Trimming removed 0 bases from V and 5 bases from J; junction bases left unmatched: 8.

The DNA for the CDR3 is TGTGCCATCAGTGGATTGCGGGGGGGGAGCACAGATACGCAGTATTTT. Translation: CAISGLRGGSTDTQYF. The chain uses TRBV10-3 and TRBJ2-3, with TRBD2 matching 9 bases. The CDR3 is 16 residues long. Trimming removed 4 bases from V and 0 bases from J; junction bases left unmatched: 5. From germline, CDR1 is ENHRY and CDR2 SYGVKD.

Note on this clone: The germline gene is not matched at one end of the junction; a read error may be the cause. This rearrangement joins TRBV4-3 to TRBJ1-1; D remains unclear. Germline V lookup: CDR1 LGHNA, CDR2 YSLEER. This CDR3 is 15 amino acids long. In DNA form, the CDR3 reads TGCGCGAGCAGCCATGGAGACGTTATGAACACTGAAGCTTTCTTT. Translation: CASSHGDVMNTEAFF.

This clone appeared many times. The rearrangement joins TRBV2 to TRBJ1-3, with TRBD1 identical over 7 bases. CDR1 is SNHLY, CDR2 FYNNEI, per germline. There are 17 residues in the CDR3. With 5 bases clipped from V and 3 bases from J, the junction kept 13 bases outside the gene matches. CDR3 DNA: TGTGCCAGCAGTAATCCCTCACGACAGGGTTTTGGAAACACCATATATTTT. Translation: CASSNPSRQGFGNTIYF.

V is TRBV27 and J is TRBJ1-5; D is uncertain. The CDR3 has 15 amino acids. Trimming left V 2 bases short and J 0 bases short, with 8 bases between. CDR1 is MNHEY, CDR2 SMNVEV, per germline (reference sequence). The CDR3 loop is CASSLTRGSNQPQHF. DNA of the CDR3: TGTGCCAGCAGTTTAACTCGTGGTAGCAATCAGCCCCAGCATTTT.